This passage covers 26 T cell receptor beta chains from one sample sequenced in a study of blood T cells in healthy people across ages. The use of a sample-barcoded 5' primer and a J-beta primer mix characterized a second PCR of roughly 6 to 11 cycles. TCRdb reprocessed the 5' RACE reads with MiXCR, giving one entry per CDR3 protein. The sample records 380,000 or so distinct CDR3 sequences, about 52% being singletons. Sequences were obtained from blood. The receptors originated from a man aged 60 to 69 in good health.

The V and J genes are TRBV7-2 and TRBJ1-2, with TRBD1 as a possible D gene (6 bases). Looked up from germline, CDR1 is SGHTA and CDR2 is FQGNSA. V lost 7 bases and J 0 bases, leaving 12 bases between the germline ends. This CDR3 has 14 amino acids. The CDR3 protein is CASTPRGPNYGYTF. The DNA for the CDR3 is TGTGCCAGCACCCCCAGGGGCCCTAACTATGGCTACACCTTC.

In its sample, this clonotype was seen a few times. V is TRBV7-2 and J is TRBJ1-1; D is possibly TRBD1 (5 bases). The CDR3 is 15 amino acids. The germline V and J ends were trimmed by 1 base and 7 bases, with 16 bases remaining between them. The V gene's germline CDR1 is SGHTA and CDR2 FQGNSA. The CDR3 protein is CASSLVDSHLSEAFF. The CDR3 coding sequence is TGTGCCAGCAGCTTAGTCGACAGCCACCTAAGTGAAGCTTTCTTT.

This clonotype was seen more than once but under ten times. This chain joins TRBV7-2 and TRBJ2-1; maybe TRBD2 (5 bases). The CDR3 sequence is 13 residues long. With 5 bases removed from V and 9 bases from J, the gap between germline ends came to 14 bases. Germline loops: CDR1 SGHTA, CDR2 FQGNSA. In DNA, the CDR3 is TGTGCCAGCAGCCCTCGACTACCCGGTGAGCAGTTCTTC. This gives the protein CASSPRLPGEQFF.

This clonotype was observed a few times. The CDR3: CATSRAGGRQETQYF. The DNA for the CDR3 is TGTGCCACCAGCAGAGCCGGGGGAAGGCAAGAGACCCAGTACTTC. The chain links TRBV15 to TRBJ2-5; D is perhaps TRBD2 (6 bases). Germline V lookup: CDR1 LNHNV, CDR2 YYDKDF (reference sequence). CDR3 length: 15 amino acids. Deletions cut 1 base from V and 2 bases from J, with 11 bases between.

Details on this clonotype: A read error may account for a junction end that differs from germline. This rearrangement joins TRBV2 to TRBJ2-7; 10 bases are a match to TRBD2. The CDR3 spans 14 residues. Germline assignment: CDR1 SNHLY and CDR2 FYNNEI. CDR3 DNA: TGTGCCAGCAGTACCACTAGCGGGGCCTACGAACAGTACTTC. It is translated as CASSTTSGAYEQYF.

This clonotype was observed a single time. V and J are TRBV6-5 and TRBJ2-1, with D maybe TRBD2 (5 bases). CDR1 is MNHEY and CDR2 is SVGAGI in the germline V gene. V lost 0 bases and J lost 13, with 19 bases in between. CDR3 size: 15 residues. The CDR3 sequence is CASSYSFEGRETQFF. In DNA form, the CDR3 reads TGTGCCAGCAGTTACTCTTTCGAGGGTAGAGAGACCCAGTTCTTC.

The chain is built from TRBV29-1 and TRBJ2-6; D is ambiguous. Trimming removed 4 bases from V and 1 base from J, with 8 bases in between. The CDR3 covers 14 residues. Germline assignment: CDR1 SQVTM and CDR2 ANQGSEA. CDR3 sequence: CSVGVQSGANVLTF. The CDR3 DNA sequence: TGCAGCGTTGGGGTGCAATCTGGGGCCAACGTCCTGACTTTC. Supplemented by reference TRBV29-1 and TRBJ2-6, the full variable domain reads SAVISQKPSRDICQRGTSLTIQCQVDSQVTMMFWYRQQPGQSLTLIATANQGSEATYESGFVIDKFPISRPNLTFSTLTVSNMSPEDSSIYLCSVGVQSGANVLTFGAGSRLTVL.

The V and J genes are TRBV27 and TRBJ2-7, with 9 positions matching TRBD1. With V trimmed by 5 bases and J by 2 bases, 7 bases remained unmatched. CDR1 and CDR2 from the germline V gene are MNHEY and SMNVEV (reference sequence). The CDR3 runs to 15 residues. CDR3 DNA sequence: TGTGCCAGCAGTCCACAGACAGGGGGACCCTACGAGCAGTACTTC. Amino acid sequence: CASSPQTGGPYEQYF.

This chain connects TRBV7-9 to TRBJ2-5, with 8 bases aligning to TRBD1. Unmatched junction bases numbered 11, after V lost 1 base and J lost 4 bases. CDR1 is SEHNR, CDR2 FQNEAQ, per germline (reference sequence). The CDR3 has 17 residues. The CDR3 sequence: CASSLVGQGRLGETQYF. The CDR3 DNA reads TGTGCCAGCAGCTTAGTAGGACAGGGTCGACTAGGAGAGACCCAGTACTTC.

The gene calls are TRBV15 and TRBJ2-1; possible D gene TRBD2, 6 bases. V lost 1 base and J lost 11, with 18 bases in between. Germline CDR1 and CDR2: LNHNV and YYDKDF (reference sequence). This CDR3 has 15 residues. The DNA for the CDR3 is TGTGCCACCAGCAGAGGGGGGGTGCTCTTAGCGAAGCAGTTCTTC. Its protein product is CATSRGGVLLAKQFF.

The chain carries TRBV7-2 and TRBJ2-3; D is unresolved. Germline CDR1 reads SGHTA; CDR2 reads FQGNSA. Trimming stripped 0 bases from V and 0 bases from J, with 13 bases between. The length of the CDR3 is 17 residues. The CDR3 region is CASSLAGYQASTDTQYF. The CDR3 DNA reads as TGTGCCAGCAGCTTAGCGGGGTACCAGGCTAGCACAGATACGCAGTATTTT.

This clonotype was seen a single time. V is TRBV6-1 and J is TRBJ2-6; unclear D gene. V was shortened by 8 bases and J by 1 base, with 6 bases between the two germline ends. Germline V gene lookup returns CDR1 MNHNS and CDR2 SASEGT. The length of the CDR3 is 13 residues. The CDR3: CASLGSGANVLTF. In nucleotides, the CDR3 is TGTGCCAGCTTGGGGTCTGGGGCCAACGTCCTGACTTTC.

This clonotype was detected only a few times. The chain has TRBV11-2 and TRBJ2-7; D possibly corresponds to TRBD2 (7 bases). Trimming took off 4 bases at V and 0 bases at J, with 16 bases between the two ends. CDR3 length: 16 amino acids. In germline, CDR1 is SGHAT, CDR2 FQNNGV. In nucleotides, the CDR3 is TGTGCCAGCAGCTCTCAGGGGCGGGGGAGCTCCTACGAGCAGTACTTC. It encodes CASSSQGRGSSYEQYF.

V is TRBV7-2 and J is TRBJ2-7, with no clear D. The germline V gene has CDR1 SGHTA and CDR2 FQGNSA. Trimming took 6 bases from V and 3 from J, leaving 15 bases between them. This CDR3 has 14 amino acids. The CDR3, as DNA: TGTGCCAGCAGTTCCGGTGTTGTCGTCTACGAGCAGTACTTC. Amino acid sequence: CASSSGVVVYEQYF.

This clonotype was picked up a small number of times. This chain uses TRBV3-1 with TRBJ2-3; the D is unclear. The CDR3 length is 15 residues. V lost 1 base and J lost 8, with 16 bases in between. The V gene's germline CDR1 is LGHDT and CDR2 YNNKEL (reference sequence). The CDR3 reads CASSQARFLGGTQYF. Written as DNA, the CDR3 is TGTGCCAGCAGCCAAGCCCGCTTTTTGGGTGGTACGCAGTATTTT.

The gene calls are TRBV29-1 and TRBJ2-2, with D perhaps matching TRBD2 (6 bases). Germline CDR1 and CDR2: SQVTM and ANQGSEA. V dropped 5 bases and J dropped 7 bases, with 14 bases sitting between them. The CDR3 is 13 amino acids. The CDR3 spells CSVLPVGGGELFF. In nucleotides, the CDR3 is TGCAGCGTTTTGCCCGTGGGGGGCGGGGAGCTGTTTTTT.

This clonotype was recorded at least ten times. A much larger clone lies a single base off, so this may be a read error. The chain recombines TRBV4-2 with TRBJ2-1; D gene ambiguous. The DNA end lines up better with TRBJ2-7; the J call may be wrong. The CDR3 runs to 16 residues. Germline values: CDR1 LGHNA, CDR2 YNFKEQ. The CDR3 sequence is CASSQELTPSYNEQYF. In DNA form, the CDR3 reads TGTGCCAGCAGCCAAGAACTAACGCCCTCCTACAATGAGCAGTACTTC.

This rearrangement joins TRBV11-2 to TRBJ1-2, with no clear D. V dropped 2 bases and J dropped 1 base, with 11 bases sitting between them. Germline V gene sequence: CDR1 SGHAT, CDR2 FQNNGV. The CDR3 spans 15 residues. The CDR3 sequence: CASSLFPRSNYGYTF. In DNA, the CDR3 is TGTGCCAGCAGCTTATTTCCCCGGAGTAACTATGGCTACACCTTC.

In this sample, this clonotype turned up a few times. This chain connects TRBV14 to TRBJ1-2; possibly TRBD1 for D (5 bases). The CDR3 contains 16 residues. Germline V CDR1 and CDR2: SGHDN, FVKESK. V lost 3 bases and J lost 6, with 20 bases in between. In nucleotides, the CDR3 is TGTGCCAGCAGCCAGAATCCGGGGCCTTACGGAGATGGCTACACCTTC. Its translation is CASSQNPGPYGDGYTF.

This sequence joins TRBV29-1 and TRBJ2-3; TRBD2 matches at 8 bases. The germline V gene encodes CDR1 SQVTM and CDR2 ANQGSEA. The CDR3 is made up of 15 amino acids. V shed 7 bases, J shed 3 bases, and the junction held 12 bases outside the gene matches. The CDR3 nucleotides are TGCAGCGGGGTCCAAAGCGGGGGTCGAACAGATACGCAGTATTTT. It translates to CSGVQSGGRTDTQYF.

This rearrangement joins TRBV4-3 to TRBJ2-7; 12 bases agree with TRBD2. Germline V gene lookup returns CDR1 LGHNA and CDR2 YSLEER. The CDR3 has 17 residues. With V trimmed by 1 base and J by 3 bases, 7 bases remained unmatched. This chain's CDR3 is CASSQAASGRAGYEQYF. CDR3 nucleotide sequence: TGCGCCAGCAGCCAAGCGGCTAGCGGGAGGGCCGGCTACGAGCAGTACTTC.

This clonotype has only a few counts. The V and J genes are TRBV6-6 and TRBJ2-1; D perhaps matches TRBD1 (5 bases). CDR1 and CDR2 (germline): MNHNY, SVGAGI (reference sequence). V dropped 1 base and J dropped 1 base, with 14 bases sitting between them. This CDR3 contains 17 residues. CDR3 coding DNA: TGTGCCAGCAGTTACTTTAGACAGTATATTTCCTACAATGAGCAGTTCTTC. This gives the protein CASSYFRQYISYNEQFF.

This clonotype was seen only a few times. The chain combines TRBV7-2 with TRBJ2-3; TRBD2 agrees at 14 bases. Germline loops: CDR1 SGHTA, CDR2 FQGNSA. V was pared by 5 bases and J by 7 bases, with 11 bases of the junction left unmatched. The CDR3 contains 17 residues. The CDR3: CASSLPRLAGGINTQYF. The CDR3, as DNA: TGTGCCAGCAGCCTACCCCGACTAGCGGGAGGGATAAATACGCAGTATTTT.

This clonotype was seen a handful of times. This chain connects TRBV20-1 to TRBJ2-7, with 7 bases matching TRBD2. The CDR3 has 14 residues. Trimming at V came to 4 bases and at J to 2 bases, leaving 8 bases not matched to a gene. Per the germline V gene, CDR1 is DFQATT and CDR2 is SNEGSKA (reference sequence). The CDR3 coding sequence is TGCAGTGCTACAAGAGCGGGGATGACCTACGAGCAGTACTTC. Translation gives CSATRAGMTYEQYF.

Here the CDR3 reads CSARVLAGKKDEQYF. The DNA of the CDR3 is TGCAGTGCTAGAGTGCTAGCGGGGAAGAAGGACGAGCAGTACTTC. The chain is built from TRBV20-1 and TRBJ2-5; the match to TRBD2 covers 9 bases. The J call may be faulty, since TRBJ2-7 better matches the DNA end. Germline assignment: CDR1 DFQATT and CDR2 SNEGSKA (reference sequence). The CDR3 is made up of 15 amino acids.

The CDR3 DNA sequence: TGTGCCAGCAGCGTTTCTAGGGGTGAGCAGTTCTTC. Residues: CASSVSRGEQFF. The chain couples TRBV7-2 to TRBJ2-1, with D possibly being TRBD1 (5 bases). Trimming shortened V by 5 bases and J by 9 bases, and 11 bases separated the two germline ends. The CDR3 length is 12 residues. From germline, CDR1 is SGHTA and CDR2 FQGNSA.